This is a list of T cell receptor beta chains from one sample in a study of siplizumab effects on memory and regulatory T cells. Generated by immunoSEQ multiplex PCR, the TCRdb table keeps only in-frame clones and is missing some. The sample has 75,000 to 100,000 clones, roughly 94% seen once; the top ten hold approximately 1.2%. Sequencing was done on a sample of non-Treg CD4+ T cells sorted from blood. The receptor set was obtained from a human donor in good health. Each CDR3 is given with its conserved first and last residue. The D gene is left open where the match is weak. Size tells how often a clone was seen (once, few, many) or the class of an expanded clone, and some rows leave it out.

d_call	j_call	v_call	clone_size	cdr3_nt	cdr3_aa
.	TRBJ1-1	TRBV28	.	TGTGCCAGCGCATCAGGGGCGAAGACTGAAGCTTTCTTT	CASASGAKTEAFF
.	TRBJ2-7	TRBV27	.	TGTGCCAGCAGTTTTAACGGCGGGGTTTCCTACGAGCAGTACTTC	CASSFNGGVSYEQYF
.	TRBJ1-1	TRBV30	.	TGTGCCTGGTCCGGAGGAAGGGGTACTGAAGCTTTCTTT	CAWSGGRGTEAFF
TRBD1	TRBJ1-6	TRBV2	.	TGTGCCAGCAGTGAAAGGACAGGCTCGAATTCACCCCTCCACTTT	CASSERTGSNSPLHF
TRBD1	TRBJ1-2	TRBV7-8	.	TGTGCCAGCAGCTCGCCGGGACAGGGGGCTTCGGCCTTC	CASSSPGQGASAF
.	TRBJ2-1	TRBV19	.	TGTGCCACTCTCGGGTCCCACAGCGATGAGCAGTTCTTC	CATLGSHSDEQFF
TRBD1	TRBJ2-2	TRBV28	.	TGTGCCAGCAGCGACCCGAGGGGACAGGTGAACACCGGGGAGCTGTTTTTT	CASSDPRGQVNTGELFF
.	TRBJ1-5	TRBV9	once	TGTGCCAGCAACCTAAGGGGGGCGCAAAATCAGCCCCAGCATTTT	CASNLRGAQNQPQHF
.	TRBJ1-4	TRBV27	.	TGTGCCAGCAGTCGACCGGGGGAAGGTGAAAAACTGTTTTTT	CASSRPGEGEKLFF
TRBD1	TRBJ2-5	TRBV11-1	.	TGTGCCAGCAGCTCCTGGGGACAGGGGGAGACCCAGTACTTC	CASSSWGQGETQYF
.	TRBJ2-5	TRBV5-1	.	TGCGCCAGCAGCCGGGACATAAATAAAGAGACCCAGTACTTC	CASSRDINKETQYF
.	TRBJ2-7	TRBV7-9	.	TGTGCCAGCAGCTTAGTTCGCTACGAGCAGTACTTC	CASSLVRYEQYF
TRBD1	TRBJ1-1	TRBV5-1	few	TGCGCCAGCAGCTCAGGGGGCAGTACTGAAGCTTTCTTT	CASSSGGSTEAFF